The 22 T cell receptor beta chains given below trace back to one sample, sequenced in a study of blood T cell repertoires in COVID-19. Clones were sequenced by immunoSEQ multiplex PCR, and TCRdb holds only the in-frame ones, with some missing. The profile shows more than 250,000 clones, roughly 86% of them singletons. The sequencing sample was made of peripheral blood. These receptor sequences come from a man in his late teens or twenties with active or convalescent COVID-19.

This chain uses TRBV25-1 with TRBJ2-7; D uncertain. Trimming took off 4 bases at V and 3 bases at J, with 4 bases between the two ends. CDR1 MGHDK and CDR2 SYGVNS come from the germline V gene. This CDR3 contains 11 residues. CDR3 amino acids: CASSAFYEQYF. In DNA form, the CDR3 reads TGTGCCAGCAGTGCCTTCTACGAGCAGTACTTC.

This chain joins TRBV5-4 and TRBJ2-3; 8 nucleotides line up with TRBD1. This CDR3 is built from 15 residues. The germline V gene encodes CDR1 SGHNT and CDR2 YYREEE (reference sequence). J lost 3 bases, V lost 1 base, and 4 bases had no gene match. CDR3 loop: CASSLPGQGTDTQYF. CDR3 nucleotides: TGTGCCAGCAGCTTGCCTGGACAGGGAACAGATACGCAGTATTTT.

Turning to this clone: The same CDR3 also results from other DNA sequences found in this sample. The gene calls are TRBV7-9 and TRBJ2-3; 8 nucleotides align to TRBD1. Germline V gene data show CDR1 as SEHNR and CDR2 as FQNEAQ (reference sequence). Trimming at V came to 3 bases and at J to 4 bases, leaving 6 bases not matched to a gene. CDR3 size: 15 residues. CDR3 DNA sequence: TGTGCCAGCAGCTTTGGACAGGGAGATGCAGATACGCAGTATTTT. As protein: CASSFGQGDADTQYF.

The chain is built from TRBV7-3 and TRBJ2-1; 9 nucleotides align to TRBD2. CDR3 length: 15 residues. J gave up 6 bases and V 5 bases, and 8 bases lay outside the gene matches. Germline V gene lookup returns CDR1 SGHTA and CDR2 FQGTGA. CDR3 residues: CASSQGLAGFNEQFF. CDR3 coding DNA: TGTGCCAGCAGCCAAGGTCTAGCGGGGTTCAATGAGCAGTTCTTC.

The chain links TRBV11-2 to TRBJ2-1; possible D gene TRBD1, 5 bases. The germline CDR1 and CDR2 sequences are SGHAT and FQNNGV. This CDR3 has 16 amino acids. V was shortened by 3 bases and J by 6 bases, with 18 bases between the two germline ends. This CDR3 reads CASSFIGAVMGNEQFF. The DNA of the CDR3 is TGTGCCAGCAGCTTCATAGGGGCGGTGATGGGCAATGAGCAGTTCTTC.

The chain carries TRBV3-1 (or the pseudogene TRBV3-2) and TRBJ2-7, with a possible D match to TRBD1 (5 bases). Germline loops: CDR1 LGHDT, CDR2 YNNKEL (reference sequence). V shed 0 bases and J shed 4 bases, with 16 bases lying between them. The CDR3 totals 16 residues. The CDR3 DNA reads as TGTGCCAGCAGCCAAGAGTTACAGGAGAAGGGTTACGAGCAGTACTTC. The encoded protein is CASSQELQEKGYEQYF.

The chain uses TRBV28 and TRBJ1-1, with unresolved D. CDR3 size: 12 residues. Germline assignment: CDR1 MDHEN and CDR2 SYDVKM. The CDR3 DNA sequence: TGTGCAGCCAGCGCCCTGAACACTGAAGCTTTCTTT. Translation: CAASALNTEAFF.

This rearrangement joins TRBV9 to TRBJ2-1, with 7 positions matching TRBD2. The CDR3 has 16 amino acids. V shed 3 bases, J shed 8 bases, and the junction held 14 bases outside the gene matches. Germline lookup yields CDR1 SGDLS and CDR2 YYNGEE. This CDR3 is CASSGGPGGGQDEQFF. Here the CDR3 DNA reads TGTGCCAGCAGCGGGGGCCCAGGCGGGGGTCAAGATGAGCAGTTCTTC.

J is TRBJ1-4 and V is TRBV18; D is unresolved. The V gene lost 2 bases and the J gene lost 2 bases, with 6 bases spanning the gap. The CDR3 runs 14 residues. Germline loops: CDR1 KGHSH, CDR2 LQKENI. The CDR3 DNA reads as TGTGCCAGCTCACCATTCGGGACTAATGAAAAACTGTTTTTT. Its protein is CASSPFGTNEKLFF. Looking up the rest from reference TRBV18 and TRBJ1-4 gives the full variable domain: NAGVMQNPRHLVRRRGQEARLRCSPMKGHSHVYWYRQLPEEGLKFMVYLQKENIIDESGMPKERFSAEFPKEGPSILRIQQVVRGDSAAYFCASSPFGTNEKLFFGSGTQLSVL.

In this sample, this clone turned up once. The J gene is TRBJ1-1, the V gene TRBV5-6; 7 bases align to TRBD1. V dropped 0 bases and J dropped 10; count of bases not matched to a gene: 9. Germline lookup yields CDR1 SGHDT and CDR2 YYEEEE. This CDR3 region has 14 residues. CDR3 region: CASSLGKGAVSAFF. CDR3 DNA: TGTGCCAGCAGCTTGGGGAAGGGGGCGGTTTCAGCTTTCTTT.

The chain has TRBV7-6 and TRBJ2-1; 8 bases match TRBD1. This CDR3 region has 15 residues. With 4 bases clipped from V and 4 bases from J, the junction kept 6 bases outside the gene matches. Per the germline V gene, CDR1 is SGHVS and CDR2 is FNYEAQ. DNA for the CDR3: TGTGCCAGCAGCTCACAGACAGGGGTTTACAATGAGCAGTTCTTC. Translation: CASSSQTGVYNEQFF.

This chain joins TRBV18 and TRBJ2-7; D unresolved. The germline V gene has CDR1 KGHSH and CDR2 LQKENI. The CDR3 totals 14 residues. Trimming stripped 0 bases from V and 2 bases from J, with 8 bases between. CDR3 amino acids: CASSPPAMTYEQYF. The CDR3 coding sequence is TGTGCCAGCTCACCACCGGCCATGACCTACGAGCAGTACTTC.

This chain joins TRBV28 and TRBJ2-3; unclear D gene. V lost 6 bases to trimming and J lost 3 bases, with 10 bases between them. There are 13 residues in the CDR3. Germline CDR1 is MDHEN and CDR2 is SYDVKM. Here the CDR3 reads CASSTLGTDTQYF. The CDR3 DNA sequence: TGTGCCAGCAGCACCCTCGGGACAGATACGCAGTATTTT.

The rearrangement links TRBV11-2 to TRBJ2-2, with D perhaps matching TRBD1 (6 bases). V was cut by 0 bases and J by 2 bases, with 13 bases left in between. Germline CDR1 is SGHAT and CDR2 is FQNNGV. CDR3 length equals 17 residues. The CDR3 DNA follows: TGTGCCAGCAGCTTAGATATTGGACAGCTAAACACCGGGGAGCTGTTTTTT. This gives the protein CASSLDIGQLNTGELFF.

The rearrangement joins TRBV10-3 to TRBJ2-3; TRBD2 matches at 10 bases. CDR1 and CDR2 from the germline V gene are ENHRY and SYGVKD. CDR3 length: 14 amino acids. J lost 7 bases, V lost 7 bases, and 8 bases had no gene match. Written as DNA, the CDR3 is TGTGCCATCACCACGACTAGCGGGCTGAATACGCAGTATTTT. Protein: CAITTTSGLNTQYF.

The V gene is TRBV7-2, the J gene TRBJ2-2, with D tentatively TRBD2 (6 bases). Germline V lookup: CDR1 SGHTA, CDR2 FQGNSA. Trimming stripped 6 bases from V and 2 bases from J, with 13 bases between. The CDR3 has 15 amino acids. As DNA, the CDR3 is TGTGCCAGCAGACCTGGACTACTCAACACCGGGGAGCTGTTTTTT. Protein sequence: CASRPGLLNTGELFF.

V and J are TRBV3-1 (or the pseudogene TRBV3-2) and TRBJ2-1; 11 bases fit TRBD2. Germline CDR1 LGHDT, CDR2 YNNKEL (reference sequence). This CDR3 region has 15 residues. Trimming at V came to 4 bases and at J to 3 bases, leaving 2 bases not matched to a gene. In nucleotides, the CDR3 is TGTGCCAGCAGCCGAGGGACTAGCGGCTACAATGAGCAGTTCTTC. Its protein is CASSRGTSGYNEQFF.

This chain connects TRBV2 to TRBJ2-7; D not resolved. This CDR3 has 14 residues. Germline CDR1 reads SNHLY; CDR2 reads FYNNEI. V lost 0 bases to trimming and J lost 6 bases, with 12 bases between them. CDR3 DNA sequence: TGTGCCAGCAGTGAAGCAGGCTACCGGGTCGAGCAGTACTTC. This sequence encodes CASSEAGYRVEQYF.

The chain recombines TRBV9 with TRBJ2-7; D gene ambiguous. Deletions cut 4 bases from V and 3 bases from J, with 11 bases between. CDR1 is SGDLS, CDR2 YYNGEE, per germline. There are 13 residues in the CDR3. CDR3 coding DNA: TGTGCCAGCAGCAGAAACACAGACTACGAGCAGTACTTC. It translates to CASSRNTDYEQYF.

This clone was seen just once. This sequence joins TRBV24-1 and TRBJ1-2; 8 bases are a match to TRBD1. The CDR3 runs to 13 residues. V shed 9 bases and J 6 bases; nucleotides not matched to a gene: 8. The germline CDR1 and CDR2 sequences are KGHDR and SFDVKD. CDR3 DNA sequence: TGTGCCACCGAGGACAGGGATAGGGATGGCTACACCTTC. Residues: CATEDRDRDGYTF.

This clone was detected once. The chain couples TRBV18 to TRBJ2-3, with TRBD1 matching 9 bases. The CDR3 sequence is 14 residues long. Germline V gene lookup returns CDR1 KGHSH and CDR2 LQKENI. V lost 6 bases, J lost 4 bases, and 5 bases stayed unmatched. The CDR3 protein is CASSRGTGSDTQYF. The CDR3 nucleotides are TGTGCCAGCTCCCGAGGGACAGGGTCAGATACGCAGTATTTT.

This clone has ten or more counts. CDR3 bases: TGTGCCAGCAGTTACTCGGACAACAATGAGCAGTTCTTC. It codes for CASSYSDNNEQFF. The chain recombines TRBV6-6 with TRBJ2-1, with a weak D call TRBD1 (5 bases). Looked up from germline, CDR1 is MNHNY and CDR2 is SVGAGI (reference sequence). CDR3 length: 13 residues. Trimming left V 0 bases short and J 5 bases short, with 5 bases between.